These 21 T cell receptor beta chains share one sample of origin, sequenced in a study of T-cell reconstitution after alpha-beta-depleted transplantation in children. During its preparation, the TCRbeta library received unique molecular identifiers. TCRdb used MiXCR to reprocess the PCR reads, holding one entry per CDR3 protein. The table has 250,000 to 400,000 distinct CDR3 sequences, approximately 23% seen once; the top ten hold roughly 9.7%. The specimen was PBMCs, mostly from graft donor cells, collected 180 days after TCRalphabeta/CD19-depleted stem cell transplant. These receptors were taken from a male patient between 5 and 17 years old who had a stem cell transplant for acute lymphoblastic leukemia, so the T cells may come from the graft donor.

J is TRBJ2-3 and V is TRBV5-1, with a possible D match to TRBD1 (5 bases). This CDR3 has 13 residues. CDR1 and CDR2 (germline): SGHRS, YFSETQ. Trimming removed 0 bases from V and 14 bases from J, with 16 bases in between. CDR3 in DNA: TGCGCCAGCAGCTTGGTGGCGAACACAGGCCTGTATTTT. It codes for CASSLVANTGLYF.

There are many counts of this clonotype. V is TRBV5-1 and J is TRBJ2-2; 9 positions agree with TRBD2. Germline values: CDR1 SGHRS, CDR2 YFSETQ. J lost 3 bases, V lost 0 bases, and 9 bases had no gene match. The CDR3 runs to 18 residues. The CDR3 region is CASSLVIGRLADTGELFF. DNA of the CDR3: TGCGCCAGCAGCTTGGTAATCGGGCGACTAGCGGACACCGGGGAGCTGTTTTTT.

This clonotype came up a few times. The chain carries TRBV28 and TRBJ2-7; D is unresolved. The V gene's germline CDR1 is MDHEN and CDR2 SYDVKM. Trimming pared 3 bases from V and 0 bases from J, leaving 15 bases between. The CDR3 runs to 16 residues. The DNA for the CDR3 is TGTGCCAGCAGTTTCATCCCTTGGTCGAGCTCCTACGAGCAGTACTTC. Translated: CASSFIPWSSSYEQYF.

This clonotype was found a few times. The chain joins TRBV7-3 to TRBJ2-1; 9 nucleotides line up with TRBD2. The CDR3 is 14 amino acids. The trim removed 6 bases at V and 7 bases at J, leaving 7 bases unmatched. Germline CDR1 and CDR2: SGHTA and FQGTGA. CDR3 residues: CASRASGMGNEQFF. The CDR3 coding sequence is TGTGCCAGCAGGGCTAGCGGGATGGGGAATGAGCAGTTCTTC.

V usage is TRBV20-1 and J usage is TRBJ2-1; 7 nucleotides agree with TRBD1. This CDR3 region has 12 residues. Per germline, CDR1 DFQATT and CDR2 SNEGSKA (reference sequence). The V and J ends lost 7 bases and 4 bases, in that order; junction bases with no gene match: 4. CDR3 nucleotides: TGCAGTGACCGACAGGGTTACAATGAGCAGTTCTTC. This gives the protein CSDRQGYNEQFF.

This clonotype was counted between two and nine times. V usage is TRBV29-1 and J usage is TRBJ2-2, with 8 bases that match TRBD1. This CDR3 contains 14 residues. After removal of 4 bases from V and 5 bases from J, the junction contained 6 bases not matched to a gene. CDR1 is SQVTM and CDR2 is ANQGSEA in the germline V gene. The CDR3 DNA follows: TGCAGCGTTGGTAGGACAGGGTTAACCGGGGAGCTGTTTTTT. Protein: CSVGRTGLTGELFF.

This clonotype was recorded a few times. The chain couples TRBV4-1 to TRBJ1-3; a weak D match, TRBD1 (6 bases). Germline-derived CDR1 and CDR2 are MGHRA and YSYEKL. Deletions cut 2 bases from V and 2 bases from J, with 28 bases between. The CDR3 has 21 residues. CDR3 DNA sequence: TGCGCCAGCAGCCAAAACTATGGACAGCCCAAAAAAAGAAGGCCTGGAAACACCATATATTTT. It is translated as CASSQNYGQPKKRRPGNTIYF.

V gene TRBV3-1 combines with J gene TRBJ1-2; no firm D call. Germline V lookup: CDR1 LGHDT, CDR2 YNNKEL (reference sequence). CDR3 size: 15 residues. V lost 0 bases and J lost 4, with 12 bases in between. CDR3 nucleotide sequence: TGTGCCAGCAGCCAAGATCTTCGGAACCCCTATGGCTACACCTTC. Residues: CASSQDLRNPYGYTF.

A few counts support this clonotype. V gene TRBV5-1 combines with J gene TRBJ2-7; TRBD1 is a possible D gene (6 bases). The CDR3 totals 14 residues. V was pared by 0 bases and J by 7 bases, with 14 bases between. The V gene's germline CDR1 is SGHRS and CDR2 YFSETQ. CDR3 sequence: CASSLDQGFWEQYF. CDR3 sequence (DNA): TGCGCCAGCAGCTTGGATCAGGGGTTTTGGGAGCAGTACTTC. The entire variable domain, with the rest obtained from reference TRBV5-1 and TRBJ2-7, is as follows: KAGVTQTPRYLIKTRGQQVTLSCSPISGHRSVSWYQQTPGQGLQFLFEYFSETQRNKGNFPGRFSGRQFSNSRSEMNVSTLELGDSALYLCASSLDQGFWEQYFGPGTRLTVT.

This clonotype has only a few counts. The J gene is TRBJ1-2, the V gene TRBV28, with TRBD1 as a possible D gene (5 bases). Trimming took off 8 bases at V and 8 bases at J, with 18 bases between the two ends. Germline lookup yields CDR1 MDHEN and CDR2 SYDVKM. The CDR3 sequence is 13 residues long. This CDR3 is CASGFGDPRGYTF. The CDR3 nucleotides read TGTGCCAGCGGCTTTGGGGACCCCAGGGGCTACACCTTC.

The chain combines TRBV7-6 with TRBJ2-4; possibly TRBD1 for D (7 bases). V dropped 5 bases and J dropped 8 bases, with 22 bases sitting between them. The CDR3 sequence is 16 residues long. Germline V gene sequence: CDR1 SGHVS, CDR2 FNYEAQ. The CDR3 bases are TGTGCCAGCAGCCCCGGCGGGACCCCCCAGGGGGACATTCAGTACTTC. It yields the protein CASSPGGTPQGDIQYF.

Only a few counts were recorded for this clonotype. V and J are TRBV29-1 and TRBJ2-3; the D is unclear. CDR1 and CDR2 (germline): SQVTM, ANQGSEA. V lost 6 bases and J 2 bases, leaving 12 bases between the germline ends. This CDR3 contains 13 residues. The CDR3 reads CSVEPTATDTQYF. CDR3 coding DNA: TGCAGCGTCGAACCAACAGCCACAGATACGCAGTATTTT.

This clonotype has just a few counts. This sequence joins TRBV7-6 and TRBJ2-1; no definite D call. CDR1 and CDR2 from the germline V gene are SGHVS and FNYEAQ. Between the trimmed V and J ends, which lost 1 base and 6 bases, there was a span of 13 bases. The CDR3 totals 15 residues. CDR3 bases: TGTGCCAGCAGCTTAGGCCTAGAGGAGATCAATGAGCAGTTCTTC. This codes for CASSLGLEEINEQFF.

The genes are TRBV6-5 and TRBJ1-2; D is uncertain. V was pared by 0 bases and J by 4 bases, with 3 bases between. CDR3 length: 12 amino acids. Germline loops: CDR1 MNHEY, CDR2 SVGAGI. The chain's CDR3 is CASSYSGYGYTF. DNA for the CDR3: TGTGCCAGCAGTTACTCGGGCTATGGCTACACCTTC.

This clonotype was observed a handful of times. The V call is TRBV10-3, the J call TRBJ2-7, with D possibly called TRBD1 or TRBD2 (7 bases each). Germline CDR1 is ENHRY and CDR2 is SYGVKD. The CDR3 is 14 amino acids. Trimming cost V 10 bases and J 4 bases, with 20 bases left between them. This chain's CDR3 is CASQGGSGPYEQYF. The CDR3 bases are TGTGCCAGCCAGGGGGGGTCTGGGCCTTACGAGCAGTACTTC.

The chain has TRBV11-2 and TRBJ2-7, with 8 bases aligning to TRBD1. Germline values: CDR1 SGHAT, CDR2 FQNNGV. The V gene end was trimmed by 5 bases and the J gene end by 6 bases; junction bases not matched to a gene: 6. The CDR3 sequence is 13 residues long. The DNA for the CDR3 is TGTGCCAGCAGCACCCGCAGGGGGCGCGAGCAGTACTTC. This gives the protein CASSTRRGREQYF.

This clonotype was recorded a few times. This chain links TRBV14 with TRBJ2-3; D is unresolved. Germline CDR1 reads SGHDN; CDR2 reads FVKESK. CDR3 size: 13 residues. The V end lost 3 bases, the J end lost 2 bases, and 6 bases lay between the germline ends. CDR3 residues: CASSQRVTDTQYF. The CDR3, as DNA: TGTGCCAGCAGCCAGCGTGTCACAGATACGCAGTATTTT. Supplemented by reference TRBV14 and TRBJ2-3, the full variable domain reads EAGVTQFPSHSVIEKGQTVTLRCDPISGHDNLYWYRRVMGKEIKFLLHFVKESKQDESGMPNNRFLAERTGGTYSTLKVQPAELEDSGVYFCASSQRVTDTQYFGPGTRLTVL.

The chain uses TRBV7-3 and TRBJ2-2; D remains ambiguous. Trimming shortened V by 0 bases and J by 5 bases, and 7 bases separated the two germline ends. CDR1 SGHTA and CDR2 FQGTGA come from the germline V gene. CDR3 length: 14 amino acids. CDR3 coding DNA: TGTGCCAGCAGCTTAACAGGACGGACCGGGGAGCTGTTTTTT. Protein sequence: CASSLTGRTGELFF.

This rearrangement joins TRBV9 to TRBJ2-7; TRBD1 is a possible D gene (6 bases). Trimming removed 0 bases from V and 4 bases from J, with 14 bases in between. Per germline, CDR1 SGDLS and CDR2 YYNGEE. This CDR3 contains 15 residues. The CDR3 sequence: CASSVGGRGEYEQYF. CDR3 nucleotide sequence: TGTGCCAGCAGCGTAGGCGGCAGGGGCGAATACGAGCAGTACTTC.

This clonotype came up a few times. Here the CDR3 reads CASRWTSGSDGELFF. The CDR3, as DNA: TGTGCCAGCAGGTGGACTAGCGGGAGTGACGGGGAGCTGTTTTTT. This chain uses TRBV12-3 or TRBV12-4 with TRBJ2-2, with 13 nucleotides matching TRBD2. V was clipped by 6 bases and J by 7 bases; unmatched bases: 5. The CDR3 spans 15 residues.

This clonotype was observed a handful of times. The chain recombines TRBV3-1 with TRBJ2-1; tentatively, D is TRBD1 (6 bases). V was trimmed by 0 bases and J by 4 bases, leaving 16 bases between them. The length of the CDR3 is 17 residues. Germline V lookup: CDR1 LGHDT, CDR2 YNNKEL (reference sequence). The chain's CDR3 is CASSQDRRVRGYNEQFF. As DNA, the CDR3 is TGTGCCAGCAGCCAAGACAGAAGGGTGAGGGGGTACAATGAGCAGTTCTTC.